This passage covers 12 T cell receptor beta chains from one sample sequenced in a study of cytomegalovirus exposure and HLA in healthy donors. It was with 60 Vbeta and 13 Jbeta primers that the PCR ran. Method: immunoSEQ multiplex PCR; TCRdb's copy keeps in-frame clones and lacks some. The data contain 100,000 to 150,000 clones, around 87% of them singletons. What was sequenced was PBMCs. The receptors shown here come from a woman aged 25-40 years in good health and CMV-seronegative.

This chain uses TRBV28 with TRBJ2-7; TRBD2 might be the D (6 bases). Trimming removed 9 bases at V and 2 bases at J, with 14 bases between. Germline V lookup: CDR1 MDHEN, CDR2 SYDVKM. The CDR3 is 13 residues long. CDR3 sequence: CASLGDLTYEQYF. In DNA form, the CDR3 reads TGTGCCAGTCTGGGGGACTTAACCTACGAGCAGTACTTC. Supplemented by reference TRBV28 and TRBJ2-7, the full variable domain reads DVKVTQSSRYLVKRTGEKVFLECVQDMDHENMFWYRQDPGLGLRLIYFSYDVKMKEKGDIPEGYSVSREKKERFSLILESASTNQTSMYLCASLGDLTYEQYFGPGTRLTVT.

The chain couples TRBV25-1 to TRBJ1-2; TRBD1 agrees at 9 bases. Germline CDR1 and CDR2: MGHDK and SYGVNS. The trim removed 5 bases at V and 8 bases at J, leaving 6 bases unmatched. The CDR3 extends over 13 amino acids. The CDR3, as DNA: TGTGCCAGCAGTTCCCGGGACAGGGTGGGCTACACCTTC. Amino acids: CASSSRDRVGYTF.

This sequence joins TRBV19 and TRBJ1-3; D not resolved. Between the trimmed V and J ends, which lost 7 bases and 0 bases, there was a span of 13 bases. Looked up from germline, CDR1 is LNHDA and CDR2 is SQIVND (reference sequence). There are 15 residues in the CDR3. The CDR3 nucleotides are TGTGCCAGTATTGAGAGCACCTTCTCTGGAAACACCATATATTTT. Translation: CASIESTFSGNTIYF. Complete variable domain (other parts from reference TRBV19 and TRBJ1-3): DGGITQSPKYLFRKEGQNVTLSCEQNLNHDAMYWYRQDPGQGLRLIYYSQIVNDFQKGDIAEGYSVSREKKESFPLTVTSAQKNPTAFYLCASIESTFSGNTIYFGEGSWLTVV.

V usage is TRBV30 and J usage is TRBJ2-7; TRBD1 might be the D (5 bases). The germline V gene has CDR1 GTSNPN and CDR2 SVGIG (reference sequence). V lost 1 base, J lost 3 bases, and 16 bases lay in between. This CDR3 spans 15 amino acids. The CDR3 coding sequence is TGTGCCTGGAGTGGGGTTCAGGGAAGTTACTACGAGCAGTACTTC. Translated, it gives CAWSGVQGSYYEQYF. The full variable domain, in which reference TRBV30 and TRBJ2-7 provide the parts outside the CDR3, is SQTIHQWPATLVQPVGSPLSLECTVEGTSNPNLYWYRQAAGRGLQLLFYSVGIGQISSEVPQNLSASRPQDRQFILSSKKLLLSDSGFYLCAWSGVQGSYYEQYFGPGTRLTVT.

The genes are TRBV4-3 and TRBJ2-1; TRBD2 matches 10 bases. Germline V gene sequence: CDR1 LGHNA, CDR2 YSLEER. The CDR3 consists of 16 residues. J was trimmed by 3 bases and V by 0 bases; bases with no gene match: 2. The DNA of the CDR3 is TGCGCCAGCAGCCAAGATCCTAGCGGGGGCTACAATGAGCAGTTCTTC. Translated: CASSQDPSGGYNEQFF.

This clone has a handful of counts. The genes are TRBV6-5 and TRBJ1-1; D might be TRBD1 (5 bases). Trimming shortened V by 2 bases and J by 4 bases, and 17 bases separated the two germline ends. CDR1 is MNHEY and CDR2 is SVGAGI in the germline V gene. There are 16 residues in the CDR3. CDR3 region: CASSYGARGIFTEAFF. CDR3 sequence (DNA): TGTGCCAGCAGTTACGGTGCAAGGGGAATATTCACTGAAGCTTTCTTT.

The J gene is TRBJ1-5, the V gene TRBV27; D not resolved. Trimming pared 6 bases from V and 9 bases from J, leaving 15 bases between. Germline CDR1 is MNHEY and CDR2 is SMNVEV (reference sequence). CDR3 length equals 13 residues. The CDR3 loop reads CASRGGNGPPQHF. CDR3 nucleotide sequence: TGTGCCAGCAGGGGAGGGAACGGGCCGCCCCAGCATTTT.

The chain employs TRBV5-1 and TRBJ1-1, with D perhaps matching TRBD1 (5 bases). V dropped 2 bases and J dropped 5 bases, with 10 bases sitting between them. CDR3 length: 13 amino acids. Germline CDR1 SGHRS, CDR2 YFSETQ. Here the CDR3 reads CASSFTGGTEAFF. The DNA for the CDR3 is TGCGCCAGCAGCTTCACCGGGGGTACTGAAGCTTTCTTT.

V and J are TRBV5-4 and TRBJ1-2; perhaps TRBD1 as D (6 bases). Trimming stripped 3 bases from V and 4 bases from J, with 19 bases between. This CDR3 region has 16 residues. The germline CDR1 and CDR2 sequences are SGHNT and YYREEE (reference sequence). The CDR3 coding sequence is TGTGCCAGCAGCTCGGGCATTTACCGACAGGCCTATGGCTACACCTTC. It translates to CASSSGIYRQAYGYTF. The full variable domain, rest sourced from reference TRBV5-4 and TRBJ1-2, is ETGVTQSPTHLIKTRGQQVTLRCSSQSGHNTVSWYQQALGQGPQFIFQYYREEENGRGNFPPRFSGLQFPNYSSELNVNALELDDSALYLCASSSGIYRQAYGYTFGSGTRLTVV.

The chain has TRBV5-1 and TRBJ2-5; maybe TRBD2 (7 bases). The end of the DNA is better explained by TRBJ2-7, so the J call may be wrong. This CDR3 spans 13 amino acids. CDR1 and CDR2 (germline): SGHRS, YFSETQ. The CDR3 nucleotides read TGCGCCAGCAGCCCGGGGGGCCTGGACGAGCAGTACTTC. This gives the protein CASSPGGLDEQYF.

This chain connects TRBV7-2 to TRBJ2-7; 8 bases align to TRBD2. The CDR3 is 15 residues long. The germline CDR1 and CDR2 sequences are SGHTA and FQGNSA. J was trimmed by 4 bases and V by 3 bases; bases with no gene match: 8. This CDR3 reads CASSFFRSGTYEQYF. In DNA, the CDR3 is TGTGCCAGCAGCTTTTTTCGTAGCGGGACATACGAGCAGTACTTC.

The V gene is TRBV9, the J gene TRBJ2-1; 13 bases agree with TRBD2. The CDR3 has 15 residues. Per germline, CDR1 SGDLS and CDR2 YYNGEE. V lost 2 bases, J lost 8 bases, and 4 bases stayed unmatched. The CDR3 protein is CASSVRLAGGDEQFF. The CDR3 DNA is TGTGCCAGCAGCGTTAGACTAGCGGGAGGCGATGAGCAGTTCTTC.